This entry lists 21 T cell receptor beta chains sequenced from one sample in a study of T cell responses to AZD1222 COVID-19 vaccine. Some clones are missing from TCRdb's copy, which holds only in-frame ones; the method was immunoSEQ multiplex PCR. The table lists some 150,000 clones, 89% of them singletons. The material sequenced was peripheral blood, taken on day 0 of AZD1222 vaccination. These receptors came from an adult in good health.

The chain is built from TRBV7-2 and TRBJ1-1; TRBD1 is a possible D gene (6 bases). The germline gives CDR1 SGHTA, CDR2 FQGNSA. The germline V and J ends were trimmed by 3 bases and 1 base, with 15 bases remaining between them. CDR3 length equals 16 residues. CDR3 bases: TGTGCCAGCAGCTTGGAGGGGGGCAGGGGGAACACTGAAGCTTTCTTT. Its protein product is CASSLEGGRGNTEAFF.

The count of this clone is one. This chain connects TRBV5-1 to TRBJ2-5, with unresolved D. This CDR3 comprises 14 residues. The V end lost 0 bases, the J end lost 2 bases, and 8 bases lay between the germline ends. Germline values: CDR1 SGHRS, CDR2 YFSETQ. The CDR3 nucleotides read TGCGCCAGCAGCTTGGTCCCAGCTCAAGAGACCCAGTACTTC. It is translated as CASSLVPAQETQYF. Full variable domain (outside the CDR3, taken from reference TRBV5-1 and TRBJ2-5): KAGVTQTPRYLIKTRGQQVTLSCSPISGHRSVSWYQQTPGQGLQFLFEYFSETQRNKGNFPGRFSGRQFSNSRSEMNVSTLELGDSALYLCASSLVPAQETQYFGPGTRLLVL.

Here the CDR3 reads CASSYWDSNQPQHF. As DNA, the CDR3 is TGTGCCAGCAGTTACTGGGATAGCAATCAGCCCCAGCATTTT. The rearrangement uses TRBV6-6 and TRBJ1-5; D remains unclear. The CDR3 extends over 14 amino acids. Germline CDR1 reads MNHNY; CDR2 reads SVGAGI (reference sequence). V lost 1 base to trimming and J lost 0 bases, with 4 bases between them.

The rearrangement joins TRBV11-2 to TRBJ2-1; no definite D call. The length of the CDR3 is 11 residues. The V end lost 5 bases, the J end lost 10 bases, and 9 bases lay between the germline ends. The V gene's germline CDR1 is SGHAT and CDR2 FQNNGV. The CDR3 nucleotides are TGTGCCAGCAGCCCGCGGACCGAGCAGTTCTTC. Translating gives CASSPRTEQFF.

The chain is built from TRBV19 and TRBJ1-2; TRBD1 matches at 8 bases. In germline, CDR1 is LNHDA, CDR2 SQIVND (reference sequence). V was pared by 5 bases and J by 1 base, with 12 bases of the junction left unmatched. The CDR3 has 17 amino acids. The CDR3 nucleotides read TGTGCCAGTAGTTCATCGACCGGGACAGGATATAACTATGGCTACACCTTC. As protein: CASSSSTGTGYNYGYTF.

J is TRBJ1-1 and V is TRBV7-2, with D unclear. V was clipped by 1 base and J by 0 bases, with 6 bases between them. Germline CDR1 is SGHTA and CDR2 is FQGNSA. The CDR3 runs 14 residues. For the CDR3, the DNA is TGTGCCAGCAGCTTAGGCAGGATGAACACTGAAGCTTTCTTT. Translating gives CASSLGRMNTEAFF.

V is TRBV6-2 or TRBV6-3 and J is TRBJ1-5, with D tentatively TRBD1 (6 bases). CDR1 is MNHEY and CDR2 is SVGEGT in the germline V gene. The CDR3 has 15 residues. Trimming stripped 7 bases from V and 7 bases from J, with 20 bases between. The CDR3 DNA reads as TGTGCCAGCACCCCCGCCCCCTACACAGGGCAGCCCCAGCATTTT. Translated, it gives CASTPAPYTGQPQHF.

The chain uses TRBV13 and TRBJ2-3; 8 nucleotides agree with TRBD2. Germline lookup yields CDR1 PRHDT and CDR2 FYEKMQ (reference sequence). J was trimmed by 2 bases and V by 5 bases; bases with no gene match: 18. The CDR3 length is 19 residues. The DNA of the CDR3 is TGTGCCAGCAGCGTCCGGGCGGGGGGATACCACTTTTCCACAGATACGCAGTATTTT. Amino acids: CASSVRAGGYHFSTDTQYF.

The J gene is TRBJ2-3, the V gene TRBV27; 9 bases are a match to TRBD1. CDR3 length: 14 amino acids. Germline loops: CDR1 MNHEY, CDR2 SMNVEV (reference sequence). Trimming at V came to 5 bases and at J to 6 bases, leaving 6 bases not matched to a gene. CDR3 in amino acids: CASSRQGVTDTQYF. The CDR3 nucleotides read TGTGCCAGCAGTAGACAGGGGGTTACCGATACGCAGTATTTT.

This chain connects TRBV7-2 to TRBJ2-7; 9 bases fit TRBD1. The V gene's germline CDR1 is SGHTA and CDR2 FQGNSA. Losses at the gene ends were 4 bases for V and 6 bases for J; bases not matched to a gene: 13. The CDR3 spans 16 residues. The CDR3 spells CASSWQGGTGQSEQYF. The CDR3 bases are TGTGCCAGCAGCTGGCAAGGGGGGACAGGGCAAAGCGAGCAGTACTTC.

This chain uses TRBV7-9 with TRBJ1-4, with D possibly matching TRBD1 (5 bases). Germline loops: CDR1 SEHNR, CDR2 FQNEAQ (reference sequence). The length of the CDR3 is 15 residues. The V and J ends lost 5 bases and 8 bases respectively, with 18 bases between them. The CDR3 loop reads CASSPNGARREKLFF. The CDR3 DNA follows: TGTGCCAGCAGCCCAAATGGGGCTAGGAGAGAAAAACTGTTTTTT.

The chain joins TRBV7-6 to TRBJ1-4, with D maybe TRBD1 (6 bases). The CDR3 totals 15 residues. V was pared by 5 bases and J by 6 bases, with 16 bases between. Germline CDR1 SGHVS, CDR2 FNYEAQ. CDR3 sequence reads: CASSPAGAEDEKLFF. DNA of the CDR3: TGTGCCAGCAGCCCCGCGGGGGCGGAGGATGAAAAACTGTTTTTT.

This clone was seen just once. The genes are TRBV7-4 and TRBJ2-7; D might be TRBD1 or TRBD2, each matching 7 bases. V lost 2 bases to trimming and J lost 5 bases, with 31 bases between them. Per germline, CDR1 SGHVT and CDR2 SQSDAQ. The CDR3 runs 20 residues. The CDR3 loop is CASSLLPGEGLPTGRHEQYF. CDR3 bases: TGTGCCAGCAGCTTATTGCCCGGGGAGGGCCTCCCGACAGGGAGGCACGAGCAGTACTTC.

The gene calls are TRBV29-1 and TRBJ1-5; the match to TRBD1 covers 7 bases. This CDR3 spans 13 amino acids. Germline CDR1 is SQVTM and CDR2 is ANQGSEA. V shed 5 bases, J shed 0 bases, and the junction held 1 base outside the gene matches. Written as DNA, the CDR3 is TGCAGCGTTCGACAGGGTAGCAATCAGCCCCAGCATTTT. It translates to CSVRQGSNQPQHF.

This sequence joins TRBV27 and TRBJ2-2; the D is unclear. This CDR3 is built from 13 residues. Germline CDR1 MNHEY, CDR2 SMNVEV (reference sequence). Deletions cut 5 bases from V and 7 bases from J, with 11 bases between. The chain's CDR3 is CASSRNVGGELFF. The CDR3 region has the DNA TGTGCCAGCAGTCGTAACGTTGGCGGGGAGCTGTTTTTT.

The count of this clone is one. The chain couples TRBV5-6 to TRBJ2-1, with a tentative D call TRBD2 (6 bases). The CDR3 runs 13 residues. V was trimmed by 6 bases and J by 9 bases, leaving 16 bases between them. Germline V lookup: CDR1 SGHDT, CDR2 YYEEEE. CDR3 region: CASNRRGGGEQFF. In nucleotides, the CDR3 is TGTGCCAGCAACAGGCGGGGTGGAGGTGAGCAGTTCTTC.

The chain combines TRBV3-1 (or the pseudogene TRBV3-2) with TRBJ2-3, with D perhaps assigned TRBD1 or TRBD2 (6 bases each). CDR3 length: 15 residues. Germline CDR1 LGHDT, CDR2 YNNKEL (reference sequence). V lost 1 base to trimming and J lost 5 bases, with 13 bases between them. The CDR3 here is CASSQGQGGRDTQYF. Here the CDR3 DNA reads TGTGCCAGCAGCCAAGGCCAAGGGGGGAGAGATACGCAGTATTTT.

This clone was seen only a few times. This chain joins TRBV7-9 and TRBJ1-1; D possibly corresponds to TRBD1 (6 bases). The V gene's germline CDR1 is SEHNR and CDR2 FQNEAQ (reference sequence). The CDR3 has 15 amino acids. V gave up 3 bases and J gave up 0 bases, with 11 bases separating them. The CDR3 region is CASSFRGEMNTEAFF. Here the CDR3 DNA reads TGTGCCAGCAGCTTCAGGGGTGAGATGAACACTGAAGCTTTCTTT.

The chain joins TRBV2 to TRBJ2-2; D is possibly TRBD1 or TRBD2 (6 bases each). The CDR3 is 12 amino acids. Trimming took off 7 bases at V and 6 bases at J, with 9 bases between the two ends. The germline gives CDR1 SNHLY, CDR2 FYNNEI. The CDR3 DNA follows: TGTGCCAGCACCCGGGGGCCCGGGGAGCTGTTTTTT. Residues: CASTRGPGELFF.

The genes are TRBV29-1 and TRBJ2-3, with TRBD2 matching 11 bases. V dropped 2 bases and J dropped 6; count of bases not matched to a gene: 7. From germline, CDR1 is SQVTM and CDR2 ANQGSEA. This CDR3 is built from 15 residues. This CDR3 reads CSVEKITSGSDTQYF. CDR3 DNA: TGCAGCGTTGAAAAGATAACTAGCGGGAGCGATACGCAGTATTTT.

In nucleotides, the CDR3 is TGCGCCAGCAGCCTATTGAGGGCCGGGAGGAATGGCTACACCTTC. Its translation is CASSLLRAGRNGYTF. The rearrangement joins TRBV4-1 to TRBJ1-2; no clear D. Looked up from germline, CDR1 is MGHRA and CDR2 is YSYEKL. V was shortened by 4 bases and J by 6 bases, with 18 bases between the two germline ends. The CDR3 loop spans 15 amino acids.